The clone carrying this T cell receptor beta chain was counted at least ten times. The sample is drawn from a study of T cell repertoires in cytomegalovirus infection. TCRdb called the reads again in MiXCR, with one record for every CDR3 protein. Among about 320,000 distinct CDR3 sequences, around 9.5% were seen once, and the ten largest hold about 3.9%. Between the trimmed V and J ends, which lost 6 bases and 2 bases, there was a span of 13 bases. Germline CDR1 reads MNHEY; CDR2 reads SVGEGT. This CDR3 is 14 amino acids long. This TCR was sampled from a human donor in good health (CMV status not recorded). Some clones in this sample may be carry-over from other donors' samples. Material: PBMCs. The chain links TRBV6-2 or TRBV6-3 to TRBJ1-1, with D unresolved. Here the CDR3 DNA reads TGTGCCAGCAGCCGAGGTGGCCGAAACACTGAAGCTTTCTTT. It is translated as CASSRGGRNTEAFF.